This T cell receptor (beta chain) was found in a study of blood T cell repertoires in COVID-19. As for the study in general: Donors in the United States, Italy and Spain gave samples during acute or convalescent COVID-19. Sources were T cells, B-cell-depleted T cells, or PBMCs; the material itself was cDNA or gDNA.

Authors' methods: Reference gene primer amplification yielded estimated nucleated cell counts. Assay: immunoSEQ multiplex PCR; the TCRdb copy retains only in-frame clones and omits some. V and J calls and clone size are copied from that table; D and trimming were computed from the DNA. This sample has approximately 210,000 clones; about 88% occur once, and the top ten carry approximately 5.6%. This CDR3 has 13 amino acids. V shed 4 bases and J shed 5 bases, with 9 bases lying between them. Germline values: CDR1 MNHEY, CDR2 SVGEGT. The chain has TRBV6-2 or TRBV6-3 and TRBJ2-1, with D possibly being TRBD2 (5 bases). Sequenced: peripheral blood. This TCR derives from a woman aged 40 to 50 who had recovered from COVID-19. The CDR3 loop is CASSWTSNNEQFF. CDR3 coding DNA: TGTGCCAGCAGTTGGACTTCGAACAATGAGCAGTTCTTC.